This entry concerns a single TCR beta chain. The antigen is unknown. The source of the sample is a study of early T cells in non-severe SARS-CoV-2 infection. Study summary: Unpaired chains resulted from sequencing bulk RNA of unsorted whole blood.

CDR3 length: 14 residues. Germline-derived CDR1 and CDR2 are MNHNS and SASEGT. V gave up 1 base and J gave up 5 bases, with 8 bases separating them. Unique molecular identifier tags were affixed to discrete cDNA molecules. One entry per CDR3 protein results from TCRdb running MiXCR on the 5' RACE reads. This table holds about 52,000 distinct CDR3 sequences, 8% to 10% found once. Study outcomes and limitations: Using VDJdb, the matching emphasized anti-spike CD8 responses while missing private and CD4 specificities.

The TCR sequence derives from an adult who was a healthcare worker with PCR-confirmed SARS-CoV-2 infection or an uninfected control (not recorded which). Material for sequencing was whole blood. The chain carries TRBV6-1 and TRBJ2-2; no reliable D call. CDR3 loop: CASSEGQVTGELFF. The CDR3, as DNA: TGTGCCAGCAGTGAAGGTCAGGTTACCGGGGAGCTGTTTTTT.